One and the same sample provided the 32 T cell receptor beta chains below, sequenced in a study of shared clonotypes between healthy human individuals. Sequenced by immunoSEQ multiplex PCR; TCRdb stores in-frame clones only, minus some. The sample holds 2 million to 2.5 million clones, around 90% seen once. Source material: naive CD4+ T cells from PBMCs. Documented subset: CD45RA+ positively selected. These receptors originate from a man aged 18 to 29 in good health. Some clones in this sample may be carry-over from other donors' samples.

This chain connects TRBV6-5 to TRBJ1-1, with 7 bases fitting TRBD1. After removal of 6 bases from V and 1 base from J, the junction contained 5 bases not matched to a gene. Germline V lookup: CDR1 MNHEY, CDR2 SVGAGI. This CDR3 region has 14 residues. CDR3 amino acids: CASREGARNTEAFF. The CDR3 bases are TGTGCCAGCAGAGAGGGGGCAAGGAACACTGAAGCTTTCTTT.

As concerns this clone: One end of the junction is discordant with germline, which a read error may explain. This chain uses TRBV5-8 with TRBJ1-5; D unresolved. Germline CDR1 is SGHTS and CDR2 is YDEGEE. The CDR3 totals 15 residues. The CDR3 nucleotides are TGTGCCAGCTGCTTTCGGGGAAGGAGCAATCAGCCCCAGCATTTT. This translates into CASCFRGRSNQPQHF.

The DNA of the CDR3 is TGTGCCAGCAGTGAGGACAGCGACTCTGAGAAAAGCTCCTACGAGCAGTACTTC. This translates into CASSEDSDSEKSSYEQYF. The chain has TRBV6-1 and TRBJ2-7; the D gene is possibly TRBD1 (6 bases). The CDR3 extends over 18 amino acids. CDR1 MNHNS and CDR2 SASEGT come from the germline V gene. V was cut by 3 bases and J by 0 bases, with 21 bases left in between.

The chain carries TRBV7-9 and TRBJ2-1; D not certain. The V and J ends lost 0 bases and 12 bases respectively, with 12 bases between them. Germline CDR1 SEHNR, CDR2 FQNEAQ (reference sequence). The CDR3 length is 13 residues. CDR3 in amino acids: CASSLAHSLGQFF. The CDR3 DNA reads as TGTGCCAGCAGCTTAGCGCACTCACTGGGGCAGTTCTTC.

The genes are TRBV5-6 and TRBJ1-2, with TRBD1 matching 8 bases. Germline lookup yields CDR1 SGHDT and CDR2 YYEEEE. Trimming took 4 bases from V and 0 from J; bases not matched to a gene: 11. The length of the CDR3 is 17 residues. CDR3 residues: CASSRTGRVLANYGYTF. CDR3 nucleotides: TGTGCCAGCAGCCGGACAGGGCGCGTGTTAGCTAACTATGGCTACACCTTC. Looking up the rest from reference TRBV5-6 and TRBJ1-2 gives the full variable domain: DAGVTQSPTHLIKTRGQQVTLRCSPKSGHDTVSWYQQALGQGPQFIFQYYEEEERQRGNFPDRFSGHQFPNYSSELNVNALLLGDSALYLCASSRTGRVLANYGYTFGSGTRLTVV.

The chain is built from TRBV7-9 and TRBJ2-3; perhaps D is TRBD1 or TRBD2 (6 bases each). This CDR3 contains 17 residues. The germline gives CDR1 SEHNR, CDR2 FQNEAQ (reference sequence). Trimming removed 3 bases at V and 10 bases at J, with 26 bases between. The CDR3 DNA reads as TGTGCCAGCAGCTTCGGACTACAGGGCCCCGCTGGGGGACCGCAGTATTTT. It is translated as CASSFGLQGPAGGPQYF. The full variable domain, with the rest looked up from reference TRBV7-9 and TRBJ2-3, is DTGVSQNPRHKITKRGQNVTFRCDPISEHNRLYWYRQTLGQGPEFLTYFQNEAQLEKSRLLSDRFSAERPKGSFSTLEIQRTEQGDSAMYLCASSFGLQGPAGGPQYFGPGTRLTVL.

The V gene is TRBV19, the J gene TRBJ1-5; no firm D call. Germline-derived CDR1 and CDR2 are LNHDA and SQIVND (reference sequence). V was cut by 6 bases and J by 1 base, with 13 bases left in between. This CDR3 comprises 15 residues. CDR3 in DNA: TGTGCCAGTAGGGACGGGAGGAGGAGCAATCAGCCCCAGCATTTT. This codes for CASRDGRRSNQPQHF.

V is TRBV6-5 and J is TRBJ2-7; a weak D match, TRBD2 (6 bases). The CDR3 spans 16 residues. Looked up from germline, CDR1 is MNHEY and CDR2 is SVGAGI. Trimming took off 2 bases at V and 0 bases at J, with 14 bases between the two ends. The CDR3 loop is CASSYGARGGSYEQYF. The CDR3, as DNA: TGTGCCAGCAGTTACGGGGCGCGGGGAGGCTCCTACGAGCAGTACTTC.

A note on this clone: The identical CDR3 is also encoded by other nucleotide sequences in the sample. The chain joins TRBV14 to TRBJ2-5; the D is unclear. This CDR3 spans 12 amino acids. V was trimmed by 6 bases and J by 4 bases, leaving 9 bases between them. Germline loops: CDR1 SGHDN, CDR2 FVKESK. The CDR3 sequence: CASSLARETQYF. The DNA for the CDR3 is TGTGCCAGCAGTTTGGCTCGAGAGACCCAGTACTTC.

V usage is TRBV7-3 and J usage is TRBJ2-3; 7 nucleotides match TRBD2. Looked up from germline, CDR1 is SGHTA and CDR2 is FQGTGA. V was clipped by 5 bases and J by 2 bases; unmatched bases: 7. The CDR3 has 15 residues. The CDR3: CASSARAGNTDTQYF. In DNA, the CDR3 is TGTGCCAGCAGCGCCCGAGCGGGAAACACAGATACGCAGTATTTT.

CDR3 nucleotide sequence: TGTGCCAGCAGCGTAGCCGGGGCCCTAAGCACAGATACGCAGTATTTT. The encoded protein is CASSVAGALSTDTQYF. V is TRBV9 and J is TRBJ2-3; possibly TRBD1 or TRBD2 for D (5 bases each). This CDR3 comprises 16 residues. Per the germline V gene, CDR1 is SGDLS and CDR2 is YYNGEE. The germline V and J ends were trimmed by 0 bases and 0 bases, with 11 bases remaining between them.

The chain combines TRBV6-1 with TRBJ1-5; the D is unclear. Germline CDR1 and CDR2: MNHNS and SASEGT. The CDR3 has 17 residues. The V end was cut by 2 bases, the J end by 4 bases, with 18 bases between. In nucleotides, the CDR3 is TGTGCCAGCAGTGAATCAGCGCGATTGCAGGTGAATCAGCCCCAGCATTTT. This gives the protein CASSESARLQVNQPQHF.

The rearrangement uses TRBV28 and TRBJ1-4, with unresolved D. Germline V gives CDR1 MDHEN, CDR2 SYDVKM. The germline V and J ends were trimmed by 2 bases and 0 bases, with 7 bases remaining between them. The CDR3 runs to 15 residues. The DNA of the CDR3 is TGTGCCAGCAGTTTAATTCACGCAACTAATGAAAAACTGTTTTTT. This sequence encodes CASSLIHATNEKLFF. Based on the CDR3 plus reference TRBV28 and TRBJ1-4, the full variable domain is DVKVTQSSRYLVKRTGEKVFLECVQDMDHENMFWYRQDPGLGLRLIYFSYDVKMKEKGDIPEGYSVSREKKERFSLILESASTNQTSMYLCASSLIHATNEKLFFGSGTQLSVL.

In this sample, this clone turned up once. The rearrangement links TRBV7-7 to TRBJ2-5, with D maybe TRBD2 (6 bases). V dropped 5 bases and J dropped 1 base, with 14 bases sitting between them. There are 15 residues in the CDR3. Germline values: CDR1 SSHAT, CDR2 FNYEAQ (reference sequence). As DNA, the CDR3 is TGTGCCAGCAGCCTACTGGGACTCCGCCAAGAGACCCAGTACTTC. This encodes CASSLLGLRQETQYF.

This chain links TRBV5-1 with TRBJ1-5; D is unclear. The ends were cut back, 2 bases at V and 1 base at J, with 4 bases in the middle. The germline V gene encodes CDR1 SGHRS and CDR2 YFSETQ. The CDR3 length is 13 residues. The CDR3 region is CASSFESNQPQHF. Here the CDR3 DNA reads TGCGCCAGCAGCTTTGAGAGCAATCAGCCCCAGCATTTT. Together with reference TRBV5-1 and TRBJ1-5, the CDR3 gives the full variable domain: KAGVTQTPRYLIKTRGQQVTLSCSPISGHRSVSWYQQTPGQGLQFLFEYFSETQRNKGNFPGRFSGRQFSNSRSEMNVSTLELGDSALYLCASSFESNQPQHFGDGTRLSIL.

The chain carries TRBV7-8 and TRBJ2-2; D call uncertain. The V end was cut by 2 bases, the J end by 7 bases, with 14 bases between. CDR1 is SGHVS and CDR2 is FQNEAQ in the germline V gene. CDR3 length: 15 amino acids. The DNA for the CDR3 is TGTGCCAGCAGCTTATCCGTGGGGTCTGTCGGGGAGCTGTTTTTT. It codes for CASSLSVGSVGELFF.

The rearrangement links TRBV11-2 to TRBJ2-5; 8 nucleotides line up with TRBD2. Germline V gene sequence: CDR1 SGHAT, CDR2 FQNNGV. V shed 2 bases and J 10 bases; nucleotides not matched to a gene: 6. The CDR3 runs to 13 residues. CDR3 amino acids: CASSLLAGGIQYF. CDR3 bases: TGTGCCAGCAGCTTACTCGCGGGGGGTATCCAGTACTTC.

V and J are TRBV10-3 and TRBJ2-5; D is ambiguous. Germline V lookup: CDR1 ENHRY, CDR2 SYGVKD. Trimming took 11 bases from V and 1 from J, leaving 14 bases between them. The CDR3 spans 13 residues. CDR3 protein: CASAIRPQETQYF. The CDR3 DNA follows: TGTGCCTCCGCGATCAGGCCCCAAGAGACCCAGTACTTC.

This chain links TRBV28 with TRBJ1-2, with no clear D. Germline V gene lookup returns CDR1 MDHEN and CDR2 SYDVKM. The CDR3 covers 14 residues. V shed 3 bases and J shed 2 bases, with 10 bases lying between them. CDR3 sequence: CASSLWAGNYGYTF. DNA of the CDR3: TGTGCCAGCAGTTTGTGGGCGGGGAACTATGGCTACACCTTC.

V is TRBV2 and J is TRBJ1-2; TRBD1 might be the D (5 bases). V lost 7 bases and J lost 7, with 19 bases in between. Germline V lookup: CDR1 SNHLY, CDR2 FYNNEI. There are 14 residues in the CDR3. The CDR3 loop reads CASTMGPISGGYTF. The CDR3 bases are TGTGCCAGCACAATGGGACCCATATCCGGTGGCTACACCTTC.

V usage is TRBV5-4 and J usage is TRBJ2-2; D remains unclear. The ends were cut back, 3 bases at V and 8 bases at J, with 20 bases in the middle. CDR1 is SGHNT, CDR2 YYREEE, per germline (reference sequence). The CDR3 is 16 residues long. Written as DNA, the CDR3 is TGTGCCAGCAGCTGGTCCCACAGCATTCTCGGGGGGGAGCTGTTTTTT. Protein sequence: CASSWSHSILGGELFF.

This clone was seen once. This chain joins TRBV27 and TRBJ2-3, with D possibly TRBD1 on 6 matching bases. CDR1 and CDR2 (germline): MNHEY, SMNVEV (reference sequence). CDR3 size: 14 residues. V shed 4 bases and J shed 5 bases, with 13 bases lying between them. For the CDR3, the DNA is TGTGCCAGCAGTTCCCACAGGGACGGAGATACGCAGTATTTT. Amino acid sequence: CASSSHRDGDTQYF.

The chain links TRBV11-2 to TRBJ2-1; 8 bases match TRBD2. J was trimmed by 13 bases and V by 1 base; bases with no gene match: 12. This CDR3 spans 15 amino acids. Germline CDR1 reads SGHAT; CDR2 reads FQNNGV. This CDR3 is CASSLGTSGPREQFF. CDR3 sequence (DNA): TGTGCCAGCAGCTTAGGAACTAGCGGCCCCCGAGAACAGTTCTTC.

The chain joins TRBV11-2 to TRBJ1-3; D not certain. V was shortened by 4 bases and J by 4 bases, with 8 bases between the two germline ends. CDR1 is SGHAT, CDR2 FQNNGV, per germline. The CDR3 is 13 amino acids. This chain's CDR3 is CASSSSPGNTIYF. The CDR3 DNA sequence: TGTGCCAGCAGCTCAAGCCCGGGAAACACCATATATTTT.

V is TRBV4-2 and J is TRBJ1-1; D might be TRBD1 (5 bases). Trimming removed 0 bases from V and 4 bases from J, with 12 bases in between. The CDR3 loop spans 15 amino acids. The V gene's germline CDR1 is LGHNA and CDR2 YNFKEQ. The CDR3 sequence is CASSQDNGASTEAFF. In DNA form, the CDR3 reads TGTGCCAGCAGCCAAGATAACGGGGCGAGCACTGAAGCTTTCTTT.

The chain is built from TRBV5-1 and TRBJ2-1; 11 bases fit TRBD2. Germline CDR1 SGHRS, CDR2 YFSETQ. This CDR3 has 16 residues. J was trimmed by 7 bases and V by 2 bases; bases with no gene match: 8. The CDR3 DNA follows: TGCGCCAGCAGCTTAATTATAGCGGGAGGGCCGAATGAGCAGTTCTTC. It translates to CASSLIIAGGPNEQFF. The full variable domain, rest sourced from reference TRBV5-1 and TRBJ2-1, is KAGVTQTPRYLIKTRGQQVTLSCSPISGHRSVSWYQQTPGQGLQFLFEYFSETQRNKGNFPGRFSGRQFSNSRSEMNVSTLELGDSALYLCASSLIIAGGPNEQFFGPGTRLTVL.

V usage is TRBV2 and J usage is TRBJ2-7; D perhaps matches TRBD1 (6 bases). The CDR3 spans 16 residues. Deletions cut 0 bases from V and 3 bases from J, with 15 bases between. From germline, CDR1 is SNHLY and CDR2 FYNNEI. The CDR3 DNA reads TGTGCCAGCAGTGAAGCGCTTCCGAAGGGGGTCTACGAGCAGTACTTC. It specifies CASSEALPKGVYEQYF.

The rearrangement links TRBV11-2 to TRBJ2-4; D is perhaps TRBD2 (6 bases). The ends were cut back, 6 bases at V and 3 bases at J, with 15 bases in the middle. The CDR3 runs to 15 residues. Germline-derived CDR1 and CDR2 are SGHAT and FQNNGV. Here the CDR3 reads CASRPGGVDKNIQYF. The CDR3 nucleotides read TGTGCCAGCAGGCCCGGAGGGGTGGACAAAAACATTCAGTACTTC. The full variable domain, with the rest looked up from reference TRBV11-2 and TRBJ2-4, is EAGVAQSPRYKIIEKRQSVAFWCNPISGHATLYWYQQILGQGPKLLIQFQNNGVVDDSQLPKDRFSAERLKGVDSTLKIQPAKLEDSAVYLCASRPGGVDKNIQYFGAGTRLSVL.

On this clone: The same CDR3 arises from other DNA sequences in this sample as well. V usage is TRBV19 and J usage is TRBJ1-1; D is ambiguous. The CDR3 sequence is 13 residues long. Germline V gene lookup returns CDR1 LNHDA and CDR2 SQIVND (reference sequence). V was cut by 0 bases and J by 5 bases, with 7 bases left in between. In DNA form, the CDR3 reads TGTGCCAGTAGTATAGACAGAGCGACTGAAGCTTTCTTT. Residues: CASSIDRATEAFF.

The rearrangement joins TRBV5-4 to TRBJ2-5; a possible D gene is TRBD1 (6 bases). The CDR3 runs 13 residues. V lost 4 bases to trimming and J lost 4 bases, with 11 bases between them. In germline, CDR1 is SGHNT, CDR2 YYREEE (reference sequence). The CDR3 DNA sequence: TGTGCCAGCAGCAGAACAGGGACAGAGACCCAGTACTTC. Translated: CASSRTGTETQYF.

The chain combines TRBV7-9 with TRBJ1-2; D not certain. V lost 5 bases and J 13 bases, leaving 17 bases between the germline ends. Germline CDR1 reads SEHNR; CDR2 reads FQNEAQ (reference sequence). The CDR3 is 12 amino acids. This chain's CDR3 is CASSRDQLRCTF. Written as DNA, the CDR3 is TGTGCCAGCAGCCGCGACCAACTGAGGTGCACCTTC.

The V gene is TRBV7-6, the J gene TRBJ2-3; 8 nucleotides match TRBD1. Germline CDR1 reads SGHVS; CDR2 reads FNYEAQ. The CDR3 loop spans 15 amino acids. Trimming removed 4 bases from V and 2 bases from J; junction bases left unmatched: 5. The CDR3 spells CASSSGQGHTDTQYF. CDR3 coding DNA: TGTGCCAGCAGCTCCGGACAGGGTCACACAGATACGCAGTATTTT.